This is a list of T cell receptor beta chains from one sample in a study of T-cell memory formation after mild COVID-19. TCRdb ran MiXCR on the 5' RACE reads and lists one entry per CDR3 protein. The sample lists roughly 49,000 distinct CDR3 sequences; around a quarter were seen once. The sample comprised PBMCs or a T cell subset sorted from them (not recorded which). The receptors were sampled from a man between 18 and 35 years old who had mild COVID-19 (a few samples of this study predate the infection). Cell type and time point are not known. Both conserved end residues are part of each CDR3. Fields, in order: D gene, J gene, V gene, clone size, CDR3 DNA, CDR3 protein. D genes are given only for firm matches. Expanded clones are given a class, and other clones once, few, many or no size at all.

-	TRBJ2-7	TRBV12-3/TRBV12-4	-	TGTGCCAGCAGTAGGGGGGGTCTTGGGCAGTACTTC	CASSRGGLGQYF
-	TRBJ2-7	TRBV7-9	few	TGTGCCAGCAGCTCTCTTCCGAGCGAGCAGTACTTC	CASSSLPSEQYF
-	TRBJ1-4	TRBV6-1	-	TGTGCCAGCAGTGTGTGGGACTCAACTAATGAAAAACTGTTTTTT	CASSVWDSTNEKLFF
-	TRBJ2-7	TRBV11-2	-	TGTGCCAGCACCTCTTCAATTCACTACGAGCAGTACTTC	CASTSSIHYEQYF
-	TRBJ2-3	TRBV7-9	-	TGTGCCAGCAGCTCCCAATGGGATACGCAGTATTTT	CASSSQWDTQYF
-	TRBJ2-7	TRBV6-2/TRBV6-3	-	TGTGCCAGCAGCTCCGCCTCGGGGTTAAGGTCCTACGAGCAGTACTTC	CASSSASGLRSYEQYF
-	TRBJ1-2	TRBV20-1	-	TGCAGTGTCGGTCCCAGCTTCGCCATCTATGGCTACACCTTC	CSVGPSFAIYGYTF
-	TRBJ2-1	TRBV7-9	-	TGTGCCAGCAGCCCCTACCTTTCAGCGAATGAGCAGTTCTTC	CASSPYLSANEQFF
-	TRBJ1-2	TRBV13	-	TGTGCCAGCAGCGATGGGGCGGCAAACTATGGCTACACCTTC	CASSDGAANYGYTF
-	TRBJ2-4	TRBV11-2	few	TGTGCCAGCAGCCTGACTATGTCAAACATTCAGTACTTC	CASSLTMSNIQYF
-	TRBJ2-2	TRBV4-3	-	TGCGCCAGCAGCCACGTAGTGCGTCCCGGGGAGCTGTTTTTT	CASSHVVRPGELFF
-	TRBJ1-1	TRBV5-1	-	TGCGCCAGCAGCTTGGTGCGAGGGAACACTGAAGCTTTCTTT	CASSLVRGNTEAFF
-	TRBJ2-1	TRBV20-1	-	TGCAGTGCTAGAAGGGGGGCGACCTACAATGAGCAGTTCTTC	CSARRGATYNEQFF
TRBD1	TRBJ1-2	TRBV7-9	-	TGTGCCAGCAGCTTAGGGGACAGGGCTGGCTACACCTTC	CASSLGDRAGYTF
-	TRBJ2-5	TRBV7-3	-	TGTGCCAGCAGCTTAGACCAGACCGAAGAGACCCAGTACTTC	CASSLDQTEETQYF
-	TRBJ1-1	TRBV19	many	TGTGCCAGTATCCGGACGGGGAACACTGAAGCTTTCTTT	CASIRTGNTEAFF
-	TRBJ2-7	TRBV5-5	-	TGTGCCAGCAGCTCGGAGGGATACTACGAGCAGTACTTC	CASSSEGYYEQYF
TRBD2	TRBJ2-1	TRBV19	few	TGTGCCAGCGGCGGGAGCGATTCCTACAATGAGCAGTTCTTC	CASGGSDSYNEQFF
-	TRBJ2-7	TRBV12-3/TRBV12-4	-	TGTGCCAGCAGCCGAGCGAGCGTCTACGAGCAGTACTTC	CASSRASVYEQYF
TRBD2	TRBJ2-4	TRBV4-2	-	TGTGCCAGCAGCCAACAGCCCGGGGGGGCCCAAAACATTCAGTACTTC	CASSQQPGGAQNIQYF
-	TRBJ1-3	TRBV4-1	-	TGCGCCAGCAGCCAAGGGGCTTCAGGGGCTGGAAACACCATATATTTT	CASSQGASGAGNTIYF
-	TRBJ1-1	TRBV6-2/TRBV6-3	-	TGTGCCAGCAGTCGAATGAACACTGAAGCTTTCTTT	CASSRMNTEAFF
-	TRBJ2-3	TRBV12-3/TRBV12-4	few	TGTGCCAGCAGTTCCCGGGCCCAAGCCCATACGCAGTATTTT	CASSSRAQAHTQYF
TRBD1	TRBJ1-2	TRBV5-1	many	TGCGCCAGCAGCTTACGGGGGACAGCTAACTATGGCTACACCTTC	CASSLRGTANYGYTF
TRBD2	TRBJ2-3	TRBV5-4	-	TGTGCCAGCGGGAGGGCAGATACGCAGTATTTT	CASGRADTQYF
-	TRBJ2-5	TRBV9	-	TGTGCCAGCAGCCCTCGTACTGGGGAGACCCAGTACTTC	CASSPRTGETQYF
TRBD2	TRBJ2-1	TRBV7-8	many	TGTGCCAGCAGCCCTAGCGGGGGCACTACCTCCTACAATGAGCAGTTCTTC	CASSPSGGTTSYNEQFF
TRBD1	TRBJ1-6	TRBV7-6	few	TGTGCCAGCAGCCTGGAGGGGGCCTCACCCCTCCACTTT	CASSLEGASPLHF
TRBD2	TRBJ2-3	TRBV15	few	TGTGCCACCAGCAGCACCGGGACTAGAGGAGATACGCAGTATTTT	CATSSTGTRGDTQYF
TRBD1	TRBJ2-3	TRBV24-1	-	TGTGCCACCAGGACAGGGACAGTTAGCATTGAGGGGACAGATACGCAGTATTTT	CATRTGTVSIEGTDTQYF
TRBD1	TRBJ2-3	TRBV19	-	TGTGCCAGTAGCCCGAGTAGCAGGGGGTCGGATACGCAGTATTTT	CASSPSSRGSDTQYF
-	TRBJ2-2	TRBV6-4	-	-	CASSDRGTGELFFF
-	TRBJ2-3	TRBV20-1	-	TGCAGTGCTTCGACAGAGACTAGCACAGATACGCAGTATTTT	CSASTETSTDTQYF
TRBD1	TRBJ2-7	TRBV6-2/TRBV6-3	few	TGTGCCAGCATCTACGGTCCCCCAGGGTCAGGGGGAGAGCAGTACTTC	CASIYGPPGSGGEQYF
TRBD1	TRBJ1-2	TRBV5-5	few	TGTGCCAGCAGCCAAGGACAGGGGATTTATGGCTACACCTTC	CASSQGQGIYGYTF
-	TRBJ1-1	TRBV4-1	few	TGCGCCAGCACCCCAGAGTTGCGGACTGAAGCTTTCTTT	CASTPELRTEAFF
-	TRBJ2-5	TRBV9	-	TGTGCCAGCAGCGTTTCCCACGCAGAGACCCGGTACTTC	CASSVSHAETRYF
TRBD1	TRBJ2-2	TRBV28	-	TGTGCCAGCCGACGACAGGGGGCTGGCACCGGGGAGCTGTTTTTT	CASRRQGAGTGELFF
-	TRBJ2-7	TRBV6-1	-	TGTGCCAGCAGTGAAGTTGCTTGGACAGCCCTCTACGAGCAGTACTTC	CASSEVAWTALYEQYF
-	TRBJ1-1	TRBV7-2	few	TGTGCCAGCAGCTTAGAGGTGCCGGGGGTGAACACTGAAGCTTTCTTT	CASSLEVPGVNTEAFF